This TCR beta chain was recorded in a study of T-cell reconstitution after alpha-beta-depleted transplantation in children. Study-level findings and limits: Several hundred expanded graft clones reportedly were the source of alpha-beta T cells about two months after transplant.

This clonotype came up many times. Its antigen is unidentified. Unique molecular identifiers featured in how the TCRbeta library was prepared. TCRdb re-called the PCR reads with MiXCR, one entry per CDR3 protein. The sample has around 100,000 distinct CDR3 sequences, approximately 6% seen once; the top ten hold more than 5.5%. The CDR3 consists of 16 residues. Trimming left V 1 base short and J 6 bases short, with 13 bases between. The germline V gene has CDR1 SGHAT and CDR2 FQNNGV. The source material was PBMCs, mostly from graft donor cells, sampled 60 days after TCRalphabeta/CD19-depleted stem cell transplant. This TCR derives from a female patient aged 2-9 years who had a stem cell transplant for Fanconi anemia, so the T cells may come from the graft donor. This chain joins TRBV11-2 and TRBJ1-6; D remains unclear. CDR3 protein: CASSLALRGGNSPLHF. The CDR3 region has the DNA TGTGCCAGCAGCTTAGCTTTGCGGGGAGGTAATTCACCCCTCCACTTT.